One and the same sample provided the 24 T cell receptor beta chains below, sequenced in a study of OX40 agonist ivuxolimab in advanced cancers. Sequencing used immunoSEQ multiplex PCR; TCRdb keeps in-frame clones, though not all of them. The sample has over 9,000 clones, around four fifths seen once. The source was CD4+ or CD8+ T cells sorted from blood, collected in a trial of the OX40 agonist ivuxolimab. The receptors here all came from an adult with an advanced solid tumor such as melanoma, head and neck, liver or kidney cancer.

The chain links TRBV6-1 to TRBJ2-2; D remains unclear. V was cut by 4 bases and J by 1 base, with 4 bases left in between. This CDR3 spans 13 amino acids. Looked up from germline, CDR1 is MNHNS and CDR2 is SASEGT. This chain's CDR3 is CASSGKNTGELFF. The DNA of the CDR3 is TGTGCCAGCAGTGGGAAGAACACCGGGGAGCTGTTTTTT.

A single count supports this clone. The chain carries TRBV5-4 and TRBJ1-3; TRBD1 might be the D (6 bases). CDR1 and CDR2 (germline): SGHNT, YYREEE (reference sequence). Trimming shortened V by 0 bases and J by 2 bases, and 6 bases separated the two germline ends. This CDR3 has 14 amino acids. CDR3 in amino acids: CASSLDRAGNTIYF. Here the CDR3 DNA reads TGTGCCAGCAGCTTGGACAGGGCTGGAAACACCATATATTTT.

CDR3 protein: CASSSTGQGAEGANVLTF. The DNA of the CDR3 is TGTGCCAGCAGCTCAACGGGACAGGGGGCGGAAGGGGCCAACGTCCTGACTTTC. The chain links TRBV11-2 to TRBJ2-6, with 12 bases matching TRBD1. Germline lookup yields CDR1 SGHAT and CDR2 FQNNGV. The CDR3 consists of 18 residues. V trimming: 4 bases; J trimming: 4 bases; junction bases outside the gene matches: 8.

The chain recombines TRBV30 with TRBJ2-3; tentative D call: TRBD1 (5 bases). The V gene's germline CDR1 is GTSNPN and CDR2 SVGIG (reference sequence). V lost 8 bases, J lost 0 bases, and 12 bases lay in between. This CDR3 contains 13 residues. CDR3 region: CAQDPGSTDTQYF. Written as DNA, the CDR3 is TGTGCCCAGGATCCAGGGAGCACAGATACGCAGTATTTT.

CDR3 in DNA: TGTGCCAGCAGTTCGGGACTAGCGGGGAAGCAGTTCTTC. Translating gives CASSSGLAGKQFF. The rearrangement joins TRBV27 to TRBJ2-1; 13 bases line up with TRBD2. V lost 4 bases, J lost 11 bases, and 2 bases stayed unmatched. The CDR3 has 13 amino acids. Germline CDR1 MNHEY, CDR2 SMNVEV (reference sequence).

The rearrangement joins TRBV13 to TRBJ2-7, with TRBD1 matching over 10 bases. The CDR3 consists of 15 residues. Unmatched junction bases numbered 10, after V lost 5 bases and J lost 6 bases. From germline, CDR1 is PRHDT and CDR2 FYEKMQ (reference sequence). CDR3 sequence (DNA): TGTGCCAGCAGCCCACTCGGGACAGGGGAAAGCGAGCAGTACTTC. Protein product: CASSPLGTGESEQYF.

As to this clone: The sample has other DNA sequences that encode this CDR3 too. The chain has TRBV4-2 and TRBJ2-5; D unresolved. The germline V gene has CDR1 LGHNA and CDR2 YNFKEQ. This CDR3 has 12 residues. V gave up 4 bases and J gave up 5 bases, with 8 bases separating them. The CDR3 loop reads CASSPLGETQYF. CDR3 DNA sequence: TGTGCCAGCAGCCCCCTGGGGGAGACCCAGTACTTC.

The chain carries TRBV11-1 and TRBJ2-1; D is possibly TRBD2 (5 bases). Germline CDR1 reads SGHAT; CDR2 reads FQDESV (reference sequence). Deletions cut 5 bases from V and 9 bases from J, with 14 bases between. CDR3 length: 13 residues. CDR3: CASSPRAEGEQFF. DNA for the CDR3: TGTGCCAGCAGCCCGAGGGCAGAGGGTGAGCAGTTCTTC.

J is TRBJ1-2 and V is TRBV4-1; D unclear. The CDR3 length is 15 residues. V lost 0 bases and J 2 bases, leaving 10 bases between the germline ends. The germline CDR1 and CDR2 sequences are MGHRA and YSYEKL. DNA for the CDR3: TGCGCCAGCAGCCAAGAAAGCGGAATCAACTATGGCTACACCTTC. It encodes CASSQESGINYGYTF.

By proportion, this clone is medium-sized. The chain combines TRBV9 with TRBJ1-3; 12 bases align to TRBD1. The germline gives CDR1 SGDLS, CDR2 YYNGEE. The CDR3 totals 17 residues. The V gene end was trimmed by 3 bases and the J gene end by 2 bases; junction bases not matched to a gene: 6. Here the CDR3 reads CASSGSGQGAPGNTIYF. The CDR3 coding sequence is TGTGCCAGCAGCGGGTCGGGACAGGGGGCCCCTGGAAACACCATATATTTT.

As for this clone: The junction differs from germline at one of its ends, possibly a read error. This rearrangement joins TRBV5-1 to TRBJ2-1, with D possibly TRBD1 on 5 matching bases. The CDR3 contains 12 residues. The germline CDR1 and CDR2 sequences are SGHRS and YFSETQ. The CDR3 DNA follows: TGTGCCAGCAGTCTTCGACAGCATGAGCAGTTCTTC. This encodes CASSLRQHEQFF.

V is TRBV14 and J is TRBJ1-1; D is undetermined. The CDR3 loop spans 16 amino acids. Between the trimmed V and J ends, which lost 2 bases and 0 bases, there was a span of 13 bases. The germline CDR1 and CDR2 sequences are SGHDN and FVKESK. The CDR3 DNA reads TGTGCCAGCAGCCAAAGGGAACTATCGATGAACACTGAAGCTTTCTTT. Protein sequence: CASSQRELSMNTEAFF.

This clone was picked up a small number of times. This rearrangement joins TRBV4-1 to TRBJ1-2; no clear D gene. The V gene lost 0 bases and the J gene lost 8 bases, with 10 bases spanning the gap. Looked up from germline, CDR1 is MGHRA and CDR2 is YSYEKL. This CDR3 region has 13 residues. The CDR3 region is CASSQDSGYGYTF. DNA of the CDR3: TGCGCCAGCAGCCAAGATTCCGGGTACGGCTACACCTTC.

This clone was detected only a few times. The chain has TRBV15 and TRBJ2-7; 11 nucleotides match TRBD1. Germline V gene data show CDR1 as LNHNV and CDR2 as YYDKDF (reference sequence). The CDR3 totals 16 residues. The V and J ends lost 0 bases and 0 bases, in that order; junction bases with no gene match: 1. The CDR3 DNA follows: TGTGCCACCAGCAGAGAAGGGACAGGGGGCTCCTACGAGCAGTACTTC. Amino acid sequence: CATSREGTGGSYEQYF. Full variable domain (outside the CDR3, taken from reference TRBV15 and TRBJ2-7): DAMVIQNPRYQVTQFGKPVTLSCSQTLNHNVMYWYQQKSSQAPKLLFHYYDKDFNNEADTPDNFQSRRPNTSFCFLDIRSPGLGDTAMYLCATSREGTGGSYEQYFGPGTRLTVT.

This clone appeared a few times. The rearrangement uses TRBV5-5 and TRBJ1-2, with D unclear. Trimming removed 0 bases at V and 0 bases at J, with 9 bases between. The CDR3 totals 15 residues. Per the germline V gene, CDR1 is SGHKS and CDR2 is YYEKEE (reference sequence). CDR3 in DNA: TGTGCCAGCAGCTTGGCGCCAGATGCTAACTATGGCTACACCTTC. Protein product: CASSLAPDANYGYTF.

This clone appeared a few times. This rearrangement joins TRBV4-1 to TRBJ1-5; D is possibly TRBD1 (5 bases). V shed 6 bases and J shed 6 bases, with 18 bases lying between them. The CDR3 consists of 15 residues. The germline V gene has CDR1 MGHRA and CDR2 YSYEKL. The CDR3 nucleotides read TGCGCCAGCAGTCGAACCCCCAGGGAAACTCAGCCCCAGCATTTT. This codes for CASSRTPRETQPQHF.

The V gene is TRBV6-5, the J gene TRBJ1-5, with D unresolved. The CDR3 runs 14 residues. Trimming took 2 bases from V and 6 from J, leaving 11 bases between them. Germline values: CDR1 MNHEY, CDR2 SVGAGI. In DNA form, the CDR3 reads TGTGCCAGCAGTTACGGAGAGTTTGGTCAGCCCCAGCATTTT. Amino acid sequence: CASSYGEFGQPQHF.

V gene TRBV21-1 combines with J gene TRBJ2-1. TRBV21-1 is a pseudogene locus. The CDR3 is made up of 14 amino acids. CDR3: CASSKAGSKNEQFF. In DNA form, the CDR3 reads TGTGCCAGCAGCAAAGCGGGAAGCAAGAATGAGCAGTTCTTC.

The genes are TRBV4-1 and TRBJ1-1; D unresolved. This CDR3 is 14 amino acids long. V was clipped by 0 bases and J by 4 bases, with 9 bases between them. Germline CDR1 MGHRA, CDR2 YSYEKL. CDR3 bases: TGCGCCAGCAGCCAAGACGTCAAGGGCACTGAAGCTTTCTTT. This codes for CASSQDVKGTEAFF.

The genes are TRBV15 and TRBJ1-5, with 7 bases matching TRBD1. Germline V gene data show CDR1 as LNHNV and CDR2 as YYDKDF (reference sequence). V was pared by 1 base and J by 7 bases, with 7 bases of the junction left unmatched. The CDR3 length is 15 residues. The CDR3 loop is CATSRGRQGEQPQHF. CDR3 in DNA: TGTGCCACCAGCAGAGGGCGGCAGGGGGAACAGCCCCAGCATTTT.

CDR3 DNA sequence: TGTGCCAGCAGTTACTCTTCGAACTATGGCTACACCTTC. It translates to CASSYSSNYGYTF. The chain couples TRBV6-5 to TRBJ1-2; D remains ambiguous. Trimming cost V 0 bases and J 2 bases, with 4 bases left between them. Germline CDR1 reads MNHEY; CDR2 reads SVGAGI. The length of the CDR3 is 13 residues.

The V call is TRBV30, the J call TRBJ2-7; unclear D gene. This CDR3 region has 14 residues. Trimming removed 0 bases at V and 4 bases at J, with 13 bases between. Germline lookup yields CDR1 GTSNPN and CDR2 SVGIG (reference sequence). DNA of the CDR3: TGTGCCTGGAGTGTCGACCCAATGTATTACGAGCAGTACTTC. It specifies CAWSVDPMYYEQYF.

J is TRBJ1-1 and V is TRBV6-1; no clear D. The CDR3 totals 14 residues. CDR1 is MNHNS, CDR2 SASEGT, per germline. V lost 7 bases, J lost 4 bases, and 16 bases lay in between. CDR3 sequence: CASTSGGKRTEAFF. CDR3 DNA sequence: TGTGCCAGCACAAGTGGTGGGAAACGCACTGAAGCTTTCTTT.

This clone appeared once. This sequence joins TRBV19 and TRBJ1-1; 7 bases are a match to TRBD1. Trimming removed 4 bases from V and 1 base from J; junction bases left unmatched: 6. This CDR3 comprises 15 residues. Germline V CDR1 and CDR2: LNHDA, SQIVND (reference sequence). In DNA, the CDR3 is TGTGCCAGTAGTAGGGCAGGGGGGAGGAACACTGAAGCTTTCTTT. Its protein is CASSRAGGRNTEAFF. The variable domain in full, with the rest retrieved from reference TRBV19 and TRBJ1-1, is DGGITQSPKYLFRKEGQNVTLSCEQNLNHDAMYWYRQDPGQGLRLIYYSQIVNDFQKGDIAEGYSVSREKKESFPLTVTSAQKNPTAFYLCASSRAGGRNTEAFFGQGTRLTVV.